A single sample is the source of the 30 T cell receptor beta chains below, sequenced in a study of graft-versus-host responses after intestinal transplantation. Libraries were prepared by immunoSEQ multiplex PCR; TCRdb keeps only in-frame clonotypes and omits some of them. The repertoire has about 59,000 clones, 90% to 95% of them found once; the top ten carry 0.35% to 0.45%. No antigens are known for them. The specimen was unstimulated CD4+ T cells sorted from spleen or lymph node cells, collected before transplant. Receptor source: a human donor who was the organ donor for an intestinal transplant.

V usage is TRBV6-1 and J usage is TRBJ2-5; D might be TRBD2 (5 bases). The CDR3 loop spans 13 amino acids. V lost 5 bases to trimming and J lost 10 bases, with 17 bases between them. Germline loops: CDR1 MNHNS, CDR2 SASEGT. The CDR3 here is CASSSGKRILQYF. CDR3 in DNA: TGTGCCAGCAGTTCGGGGAAACGTATACTCCAGTACTTC.

In DNA, the CDR3 is TGTGCCATCAGTGAGTCTAAACGGGGACCCCCTAGGTATACGCAGTATTTT. Its protein product is CAISESKRGPPRYTQYF. The genes are TRBV10-3 and TRBJ2-3; D may correspond to TRBD1 or TRBD2 (5 bases each). This CDR3 region has 17 residues. CDR1 ENHRY and CDR2 SYGVKD come from the germline V gene. The V end was cut by 0 bases, the J end by 7 bases, with 20 bases between.

The V and J genes are TRBV5-1 and TRBJ2-1; D tentatively fits TRBD1 or TRBD2 (5 bases each). The CDR3 covers 17 residues. Trimming stripped 4 bases from V and 0 bases from J, with 17 bases between. Germline V gene sequence: CDR1 SGHRS, CDR2 YFSETQ. In nucleotides, the CDR3 is TGCGCCAGCAGCCAAGCGCCGGGACCATTCTCCTACAATGAGCAGTTCTTC. It is translated as CASSQAPGPFSYNEQFF.

CDR3: CASTTVDHNQPQHF. The DNA of the CDR3 is TGTGCCAGTACGACAGTAGATCACAATCAGCCCCAGCATTTT. V and J are TRBV19 and TRBJ1-5, with D perhaps TRBD1 (5 bases). This CDR3 has 14 residues. V was clipped by 7 bases and J by 3 bases, with 13 bases between them. Germline V lookup: CDR1 LNHDA, CDR2 SQIVND (reference sequence).

V is TRBV19 and J is TRBJ1-5; the D gene is possibly TRBD1 (6 bases). The CDR3 runs to 18 residues. CDR1 and CDR2 from the germline V gene are LNHDA and SQIVND (reference sequence). V was cut by 5 bases and J by 0 bases, with 20 bases left in between. The CDR3 DNA follows: TGTGCCAGTAGTCGCCGCCACGGACAGACCAATAGCAATCAGCCCCAGCATTTT. Its protein is CASSRRHGQTNSNQPQHF.

V is TRBV9 and J is TRBJ2-5; no clear D. Per germline, CDR1 SGDLS and CDR2 YYNGEE. The CDR3 consists of 18 residues. V lost 0 bases and J 5 bases, leaving 23 bases between the germline ends. The CDR3 loop is CASSVGPAPYEDEETQYF. CDR3 DNA sequence: TGTGCCAGCAGCGTAGGACCGGCCCCATATGAGGATGAGGAGACCCAGTACTTC.

The rearrangement uses TRBV5-1 and TRBJ2-7, with a possible D match to TRBD1 (6 bases). Germline V gene data show CDR1 as SGHRS and CDR2 as YFSETQ. The V end lost 1 base, the J end lost 3 bases, and 17 bases lay between the germline ends. CDR3 size: 16 residues. The CDR3 loop is CASSLSAGAANYEQYF. CDR3 DNA sequence: TGCGCCAGCAGCTTGTCGGCAGGGGCGGCGAACTACGAGCAGTACTTC. Using reference TRBV5-1 and TRBJ2-7 for the parts outside the CDR3, the full variable domain is KAGVTQTPRYLIKTRGQQVTLSCSPISGHRSVSWYQQTPGQGLQFLFEYFSETQRNKGNFPGRFSGRQFSNSRSEMNVSTLELGDSALYLCASSLSAGAANYEQYFGPGTRLTVT.

The chain has TRBV10-3 and TRBJ1-1, with TRBD1 matching 8 bases. Trimming removed 10 bases from V and 4 bases from J; junction bases left unmatched: 14. Germline assignment: CDR1 ENHRY and CDR2 SYGVKD. This CDR3 has 15 residues. The CDR3 DNA is TGTGCCACCGGGGGGGGCGGACAGGGAGGCACTGAAGCTTTCTTT. This codes for CATGGGGQGGTEAFF.

V usage is TRBV5-1 and J usage is TRBJ1-2, with D unresolved. Trimming pared 5 bases from V and 8 bases from J, leaving 10 bases between. The CDR3 extends over 11 amino acids. The germline CDR1 and CDR2 sequences are SGHRS and YFSETQ. CDR3 sequence reads: CASSDGGGYTF. In nucleotides, the CDR3 is TGCGCCAGCAGTGACGGAGGAGGCTACACCTTC.

The table lists this clone with a count of one. A much larger clone lies one base from this, so it may be a read error. The chain combines TRBV7-9 with TRBJ1-1; D gene ambiguous. Trimming pared 3 bases from V and 1 base from J, leaving 6 bases between. Germline loops: CDR1 SEHNR, CDR2 FQNEAQ (reference sequence). This CDR3 comprises 13 residues. The CDR3 DNA reads TGTGCCAGCAGCTTGGCACAGAACACTGAAGCTTTCTTT. Translated, it gives CASSLAQNTEAFF.

J is TRBJ2-3 and V is TRBV13, with TRBD2 matching 8 bases. The germline V gene has CDR1 PRHDT and CDR2 FYEKMQ (reference sequence). The CDR3 spans 15 residues. V shed 2 bases and J 5 bases; nucleotides not matched to a gene: 6. This CDR3 is CASSLRRGEVDTQYF. CDR3 bases: TGTGCCAGCAGCTTACGGCGGGGGGAGGTAGATACGCAGTATTTT.

V gene TRBV19 combines with J gene TRBJ2-5, with D tentatively TRBD1 or TRBD2 (5 bases each). The CDR3 has 15 residues. The germline V gene encodes CDR1 LNHDA and CDR2 SQIVND (reference sequence). Trimming removed 5 bases at V and 4 bases at J, with 17 bases between. In nucleotides, the CDR3 is TGTGCCAGTAGTCCTACAGCGCCTGGGGGAGAGACCCAGTACTTC. Its translation is CASSPTAPGGETQYF.

V gene TRBV11-2 combines with J gene TRBJ2-7, with 7 bases that match TRBD1. The ends lost 3 bases at V and 4 bases at J; junction bases unmatched: 15. Germline V gene lookup returns CDR1 SGHAT and CDR2 FQNNGV. The CDR3 spans 17 residues. CDR3 residues: CASSLAFTGVLPYEQYF. In DNA, the CDR3 is TGTGCCAGCAGCTTGGCTTTCACAGGGGTACTGCCGTACGAGCAGTACTTC.

The chain links TRBV4-2 to TRBJ2-4; 8 nucleotides align to TRBD2. V gave up 4 bases and J gave up 8 bases; unmatched junction bases: 10. The CDR3 runs to 15 residues. Germline CDR1 and CDR2: LGHNA and YNFKEQ. The CDR3 protein is CASSPRGAPKDIQYF. CDR3 in DNA: TGTGCCAGCAGCCCGCGGGGGGCCCCTAAGGACATTCAGTACTTC.

This rearrangement joins TRBV15 to TRBJ2-7; a possible D gene is TRBD2 (7 bases). The germline CDR1 and CDR2 sequences are LNHNV and YYDKDF (reference sequence). With 0 bases removed from V and 0 bases from J, the gap between germline ends came to 15 bases. This CDR3 is built from 17 residues. The CDR3 sequence: CATSRDLGRGLSYEQYF. CDR3 nucleotide sequence: TGTGCCACCAGCAGAGATTTAGGGCGGGGGCTCTCCTACGAGCAGTACTTC.

This clone was observed a few times. The rearrangement links TRBV10-3 to TRBJ1-2; weak D call: TRBD1 (5 bases). The CDR3 has 11 amino acids. V lost 10 bases to trimming and J lost 3 bases, with 9 bases between them. Per the germline V gene, CDR1 is ENHRY and CDR2 is SYGVKD. DNA of the CDR3: TGTGCCACCGGGACTTACTATGGCTACACCTTC. This sequence encodes CATGTYYGYTF.

V and J are TRBV27 and TRBJ1-1, with D unresolved. V shed 8 bases and J shed 6 bases, with 7 bases lying between them. This CDR3 has 10 residues. Germline lookup yields CDR1 MNHEY and CDR2 SMNVEV (reference sequence). Here the CDR3 reads CASSRPEAFF. The CDR3 DNA sequence: TGTGCCAGCTCTCGGCCTGAAGCTTTCTTT.

The rearrangement joins TRBV5-2 to TRBJ2-5; TRBD2 reflects the table's D call only, with no check against the DNA. TRBV5-2 is a pseudogene locus. This CDR3 has 14 amino acids. This CDR3 is CASSFLVRRETQYF. The CDR3 DNA reads as TGTGCCAGCAGCTTTCTAGTGCGTCGGGAGACCCAGTACTTC.

The chain employs TRBV7-6 and TRBJ1-2, with 8 bases lining up with TRBD1. CDR3 length: 14 amino acids. From germline, CDR1 is SGHVS and CDR2 FNYEAQ. J lost 6 bases, V lost 5 bases, and 8 bases had no gene match. The CDR3 here is CASSPRGTGDGYTF. Written as DNA, the CDR3 is TGTGCCAGCAGCCCCCGAGGGACAGGAGATGGCTACACCTTC. The full variable domain, completed using reference TRBV7-6 and TRBJ1-2, is GAGVSQSPRYKVTKRGQDVALRCDPISGHVSLYWYRQALGQGPEFLTYFNYEAQQDKSGLPNDRFSAERPEGSISTLTIQRTEQRDSAMYRCASSPRGTGDGYTFGSGTRLTVV.

The gene calls are TRBV28 and TRBJ1-5; the D is unclear. Trimming cost V 3 bases and J 7 bases, with 16 bases left between them. The CDR3 spans 15 residues. CDR1 is MDHEN, CDR2 SYDVKM, per germline. The CDR3 nucleotides read TGTGCCAGCAGTTTCCCGCTCACGGACGCCCAGCCCCAGCATTTT. Protein: CASSFPLTDAQPQHF.

This clone occurred once. This chain links TRBV4-3 with TRBJ1-2, with D uncertain. The CDR3 has 13 amino acids. The V end was cut by 1 base, the J end by 4 bases, with 7 bases between. CDR1 is LGHNA, CDR2 YSLEER, per germline. CDR3 DNA: TGCGCCAGCAGCCAAGTTGACACCTATGGCTACACCTTC. Its protein product is CASSQVDTYGYTF.

This chain joins TRBV4-1 and TRBJ2-5; D is ambiguous. The germline V gene encodes CDR1 MGHRA and CDR2 YSYEKL. Trimming left V 2 bases short and J 0 bases short, with 4 bases between. This CDR3 is 13 amino acids long. This chain's CDR3 is CASSQRHQETQYF. The CDR3 nucleotides read TGCGCCAGCAGCCAAAGACACCAAGAGACCCAGTACTTC.

The V gene is TRBV25-1, the J gene TRBJ1-6, with TRBD1 matching 8 bases. With V trimmed by 1 base and J by 2 bases, 7 bases remained unmatched. Germline V gene data show CDR1 as MGHDK and CDR2 as SYGVNS. This CDR3 is built from 18 residues. The CDR3 DNA reads TGTGCCAGCAGTGAATTCACGGGGACAGGCGCCTATAATTCACCCCTCCACTTT. This codes for CASSEFTGTGAYNSPLHF.

The chain uses TRBV6-6 and TRBJ1-5; tentative D call: TRBD1 (6 bases). The V and J ends lost 0 bases and 1 base respectively, with 10 bases between them. This CDR3 is 16 amino acids long. Germline values: CDR1 MNHNY, CDR2 SVGAGI (reference sequence). The CDR3 here is CASSYSRGASNQPQHF. CDR3 in DNA: TGTGCCAGCAGTTACTCTCGGGGGGCGAGCAATCAGCCCCAGCATTTT.

The chain has TRBV11-2 and TRBJ1-1, with a weak D call TRBD1 (5 bases). Germline assignment: CDR1 SGHAT and CDR2 FQNNGV. Trimming removed 5 bases at V and 3 bases at J, with 13 bases between. The length of the CDR3 is 14 residues. The CDR3 here is CASSHTAGDTEAFF. CDR3 sequence (DNA): TGTGCCAGCAGCCACACGGCGGGGGACACTGAAGCTTTCTTT.

The rearrangement joins TRBV6-4 to TRBJ1-4; D is unresolved. CDR3 length: 15 residues. V was pared by 6 bases and J by 6 bases, with 17 bases between. The germline V gene encodes CDR1 MRHNA and CDR2 SNTAGT. CDR3 DNA: TGTGCCAGCAGGAGCCTCATGGAGGAAGATGAAAAACTGTTTTTT. As protein: CASRSLMEEDEKLFF.

The CDR3 DNA is TGCAGCGTTGAGAGAAGGGGCCAAGAGACCCAGTACTTC. This gives the protein CSVERRGQETQYF. V and J are TRBV29-1 and TRBJ2-5; possibly TRBD1 for D (5 bases). Trimming took 3 bases from V and 1 from J, leaving 9 bases between them. The CDR3 loop spans 13 amino acids. The V gene's germline CDR1 is SQVTM and CDR2 ANQGSEA.

This chain uses TRBV7-2 with TRBJ1-5; no clear D gene. Germline CDR1 reads SGHTA; CDR2 reads FQGNSA. The CDR3 contains 15 residues. Trimming removed 1 base at V and 1 base at J, with 8 bases between. DNA of the CDR3: TGTGCCAGCAGCTTAGGATCACGGAGCAATCAGCCCCAGCATTTT. This codes for CASSLGSRSNQPQHF.

The V gene is TRBV9, the J gene TRBJ2-5, with D possibly being TRBD1 or TRBD2 (5 bases each). The CDR3 runs 14 residues. The V end lost 2 bases, the J end lost 5 bases, and 13 bases lay between the germline ends. The germline CDR1 and CDR2 sequences are SGDLS and YYNGEE. The CDR3 spells CASSVRGDGETQYF. The DNA for the CDR3 is TGTGCCAGCAGCGTTAGAGGGGACGGGGAGACCCAGTACTTC.

This chain joins TRBV5-4 and TRBJ2-2; no clear D gene. V was pared by 2 bases and J by 5 bases, with 7 bases between. This CDR3 spans 13 amino acids. From germline, CDR1 is SGHNT and CDR2 YYREEE (reference sequence). CDR3 DNA: TGTGCCAGCAGCTTAGGCAGTACCGGGGAGCTGTTTTTT. Protein product: CASSLGSTGELFF.